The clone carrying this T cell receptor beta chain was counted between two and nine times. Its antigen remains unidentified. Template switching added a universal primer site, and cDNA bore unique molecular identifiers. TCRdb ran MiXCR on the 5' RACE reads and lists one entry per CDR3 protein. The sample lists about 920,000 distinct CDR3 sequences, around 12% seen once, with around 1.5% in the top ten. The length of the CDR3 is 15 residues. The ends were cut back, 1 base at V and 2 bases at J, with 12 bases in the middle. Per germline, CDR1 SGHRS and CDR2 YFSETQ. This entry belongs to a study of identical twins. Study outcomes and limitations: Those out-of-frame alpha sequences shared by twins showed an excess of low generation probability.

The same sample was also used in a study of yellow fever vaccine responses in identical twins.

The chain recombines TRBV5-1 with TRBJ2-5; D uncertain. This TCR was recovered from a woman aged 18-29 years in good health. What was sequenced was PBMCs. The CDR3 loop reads CASSLSWDPQETQYF. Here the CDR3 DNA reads TGCGCCAGCAGCTTGAGCTGGGATCCACAAGAGACCCAGTACTTC.